This TCR beta chain stems from a study of shared clonotypes between healthy human individuals. Study context: Donors, aged 18 to 49, were two women and three men.

Assay runs were performed at deep level. Sequenced by immunoSEQ multiplex PCR; TCRdb stores in-frame clones only, minus some. The sample has about half a million clones, roughly 80% seen once. This clone came up once. Deletions cut 3 bases from V and 5 bases from J, with 11 bases between. Germline V gene data show CDR1 as SGHAT and CDR2 as FQNNGV. There are 13 residues in the CDR3. Sequenced sample: PBMCs. The gene calls are TRBV11-2 and TRBJ2-7; D gene uncertain. This clonotype originated in a woman aged 40 to 49 in good health. Some clones in this sample may be carry-over from other donors' samples. CDR3 in amino acids: CASSFFSPHEQYF. In nucleotides, the CDR3 is TGTGCCAGCAGCTTTTTTTCACCCCACGAGCAGTACTTC. The full variable domain, completed using reference TRBV11-2 and TRBJ2-7, is EAGVAQSPRYKIIEKRQSVAFWCNPISGHATLYWYQQILGQGPKLLIQFQNNGVVDDSQLPKDRFSAERLKGVDSTLKIQPAKLEDSAVYLCASSFFSPHEQYFGPGTRLTVT.